This T cell receptor (beta chain) stems from a study of glioma-infiltrating T cells. Background on the study: Glioma patients had dexamethasone for six or fewer days before surgery.

Trimming at V came to 5 bases and at J to 9 bases, leaving 9 bases not matched to a gene. This CDR3 comprises 15 residues. TCR alpha and beta CDR3 regions were amplified from RNA using iRepertoire nested multiplex PCR. TCRdb re-called the multiplex PCR reads through MiXCR, storing one row per CDR3 protein. The repertoire holds around 390,000 distinct CDR3 sequences, with roughly 41% as singletons. Study findings and constraints: Gliomas, especially low-grade, showed above-expected tissue-blood divergence; non-neoplastic patients showed below. Signature shared blood CDR3 motifs were enriched in low-divergence and depleted in high-divergence patients. CDR3 overlap between tissue and blood was very small.

A remark on this clonotype: Its cognate antigen is unknown.

This receptor was obtained from a human donor with low-grade glioma or glioblastoma, undergoing nonglioma brain surgery, or in good health (not recorded which). This rearrangement joins TRBV12-3 or TRBV12-4 to TRBJ2-1; 11 positions agree with TRBD1. The sample was glioma tissue, nonneoplastic brain tissue, or PBMCs (not recorded which). The CDR3 nucleotides are TGTGCCAGCAGTCCCCCGGACAGGGGGCAAGGTGAGCAGTTCTTC. It encodes CASSPPDRGQGEQFF.